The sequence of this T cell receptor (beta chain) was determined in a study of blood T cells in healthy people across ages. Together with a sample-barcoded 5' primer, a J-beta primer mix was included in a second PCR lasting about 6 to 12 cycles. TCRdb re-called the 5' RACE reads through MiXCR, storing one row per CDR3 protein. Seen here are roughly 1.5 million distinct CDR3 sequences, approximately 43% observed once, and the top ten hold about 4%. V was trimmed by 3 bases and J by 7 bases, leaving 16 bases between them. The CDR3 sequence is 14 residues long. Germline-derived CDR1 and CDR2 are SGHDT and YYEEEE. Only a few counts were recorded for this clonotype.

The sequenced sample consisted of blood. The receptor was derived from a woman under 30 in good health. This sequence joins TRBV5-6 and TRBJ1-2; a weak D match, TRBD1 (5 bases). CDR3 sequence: CASSYLDQGSGYTF. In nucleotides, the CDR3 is TGTGCCAGCAGCTACCTGGATCAGGGTTCTGGCTACACCTTC.